This record covers a single T cell receptor beta chain. The sample is drawn from a study of T cell changes during pregnancy in multiple sclerosis. Data came from immunoSEQ multiplex PCR; TCRdb stores just in-frame clones and leaves some out. The sample holds roughly 93,000 clones, 85% to 95% seen once. The V and J ends lost 0 bases and 10 bases respectively, with 16 bases between them. In germline, CDR1 is GTSNPN, CDR2 SVGIG (reference sequence). The CDR3 spans 15 residues. Sequenced material: peripheral blood, taken after pregnancy. The chain uses TRBV30 and TRBJ1-6; the D gene is possibly TRBD1 (6 bases). The TCR was taken from a female donor with multiple sclerosis, enrolled in a pregnancy study. The DNA for the CDR3 is TGTGCCTGGAGTGTACGAGGAGGGGGGGTCTCACCCCTCCACTTT. Residues: CAWSVRGGGVSPLHF.